Sequencing of this T cell receptor beta chain was carried out in a study of blood T cells in healthy people across ages (dated by TCRdb to 2013 to 2016). Regarding the research as a whole: In model experiments, template switching captured about one uniquely barcoded TCR beta cDNA molecule for every two T cells. Using the same blood draw, the study looked at two additional independent replicas of 1 million unique cDNA reads for two donors, one aged 18 to 30 and the other aged 80 or older. To avoid experimental bias, donors of different ages were randomly spread across the sequencing lanes. Donors were grouped into four age groups: young (average approximately 16 years), middle-aged (around 39), aged (about 60) and long-lived (over 80). Using deep sequencing normalized with unique cDNA molecular identifiers, the study measured how TCR beta repertoire diversity changes with age. Overall study outcomes, separate from this receptor: A strong correlation was found between observed TCR beta diversity and the percentage of naive T cells measured by flow cytometry. As age increased, observed TCR beta diversity per million T cells dropped in a roughly linear way, and a significant reduction was already evident by age 40. Compared with the aged group, more naive CD4+ T cells, fewer expanded clones and increased TCR diversity were shown by the long-lived group, suggesting age selection. Estimates of total diversity from one million sequenced T cells were regarded as lower bounds and underestimates. Because the CMV infection status of the donors was unknown, age-related changes in expanded clonotypes may potentially have been confounded. Since profiling was done on bulk unsorted PBMCs, naive and antigen-experienced compartments could not be conclusively compared.

The library relied on 5' RACE. Data came from an Illumina HiSeq 2500. A second PCR of about 6 to 11 cycles was performed with a sample-barcoded 5' primer and a J-beta primer mix. A template-switch 5' adaptor carrying 12 random nucleotides introduced a unique molecular identifier onto each TCR beta cDNA molecule. Each sample yielded at least 2.5 million CDR3-containing paired-end reads. All of the RNA was converted into first-strand cDNA using the Mint cDNA synthesis kit, with a TRBC-specific oligonucleotide serving as the primer. Following uracil-DNA glycosylase treatment, all cDNA underwent a first 18-cycle PCR with the universal primers M1SS and BC2_uni_R. As for the authors' bioinformatics: For normalization, 1 million high-quality reads were randomly selected from each sample, with every read carrying a distinct molecular identifier. Instead of being binned into consensus sequences, reads that shared molecular identifiers were thrown out. MiTCR, with a Q25 quality threshold and the strictest error-elimination algorithm, was used for CDR3 identification, clonotype clustering and error correction. A nonparametric unseen species model using Euler transformation provided a lower-bound estimate of total TCR beta diversity. The public reads were reprocessed in TCRdb via fastp at Q25 and MiXCR, keeping in-frame beta chains. Rows merge per CDR3 protein into single entries with the most common DNA and genes. TCRdb, not the authors, supplied the V and J calls. Counted in this sample were about 800,000 distinct CDR3 sequences; about 62% of them appeared once. The top ten constitute approximately 20% of the sample.

Donors were around 37 systemically healthy Caucasian individuals from Russia aged roughly 6 to 100 years. About 9.8 milliliters of peripheral blood were drawn from each donor into EDTA-treated Vacutainer tubes. Ficoll-Paque density-gradient centrifugation was used to isolate PBMCs, with at least 6 million per sample. Trizol reagent was used to extract total RNA from the PBMCs, yielding at least 6 micrograms per sample. For every donor, an aliquot of PBMCs went through flow cytometry to measure the percentages of naive CD45RAhigh/CD27high T cells. Taken from the germline V gene (reference sequence), the CDR1 and CDR2 loops are DFQATT and SNEGSKA. From cysteine to phenylalanine, the CDR3 is 13 amino acids long. Only the CDR3 DNA stays, 39 bases, in frame from base 1. At the junction V is shortened by 3 bases and J by 6 bases, with 13 bases in between. Turning to this clonotype: It has no known antigen specificity. Within one base of it there is no much larger clone, and no base qualities were kept.

The sequencing sample was made of blood. The chain is assembled from TRBV20-1 and TRBJ2-3; perhaps TRBD2 is the D gene, with 6 bases matching. The receptor's source is a man aged 25 to 40 in good health. The nucleotides are TGCAGTGCTAGGGGGGGACTTTCGGATACGCAGTATTTT. This yields the protein CSARGGLSDTQYF.